This T cell receptor beta chain was captured in a study of beta chain features in type 1 diabetes. Study conclusions and caveats: PCR might favor shorter templates, equally in patients and controls. Comparison showed that naive, central memory and Treg TCRB repertoires appeared more similar among patients than among healthy donors. For Type 1 diabetes patients, all four CD4+ subsets carried TCRB CDR3s that were moderately but significantly shorter. For type 1 diabetes patients, VDJ junctions showed fewer insertions and more deletions.

All of the isolated RNA was reverse transcribed, so expressed TCRB transcripts were sequenced. The table came from immunoSEQ multiplex PCR; TCRdb's copy has only in-frame clones and leaves some out. The sample consists of 250,000 to 350,000 clones, 14% of them appearing once. V lost 1 base and J lost 3, with 15 bases in between. Germline V lookup: CDR1 SGHVS, CDR2 FQNEAQ. The CDR3 is 16 residues long. This clone came up a few times. What it recognizes is unknown. This TCR derives from a man in his thirties or forties in good health. The sequencing sample was made of central memory CD4+ T cells from blood. V and J are TRBV7-8 and TRBJ1-2; D is unclear. CDR3: CASSLDRFFEDYGYTF. CDR3 coding DNA: TGTGCCAGCAGCTTAGACCGGTTCTTTGAGGACTATGGCTACACCTTC.